This is a list of T cell receptor beta chains from one sample in a study of control samples from healthy donors and cancer patients. The data were produced by immunoSEQ multiplex PCR, yet TCRdb's version contains in-frame clones alone and is incomplete. The repertoire holds roughly 32,000 clones, with about 88% as singletons. The sequenced material came from PBMCs. The receptors were gathered from a woman aged 40-49 years with lung cancer. Each CDR3 is given with its conserved first and last residue. The D gene is left open where the match is weak. Clone size appears in some rows only: once, few, many, or a class for an expanded clone.

j_gene	d_gene	abundance	v_gene	CDR3nt	CDR3aa
TRBJ1-1	TRBD1	.	TRBV3-1/TRBV3-2	TGTGCCAGCAGCCGGGACAGGCAAACTGAAGCTTTCTTT	CASSRDRQTEAFF
TRBJ1-6	.	.	TRBV4-2	TGTGCCAGCAGCCAAGATCGGCCAGAGAATTCACCCCTCCACTTT	CASSQDRPENSPLHF
TRBJ2-7	TRBD2	.	TRBV7-3	TGTGCCAGCAGCTTAAACGCGGGGGGCTACGAGCAGTACTTC	CASSLNAGGYEQYF
TRBJ1-5	.	.	TRBV24-1	TGTGCCACCAGTGATCACCGGGATCAGCCCCAGCATTTT	CATSDHRDQPQHF
TRBJ2-7	TRBD1	.	TRBV25-1	TGTGCCAGCAGTGAACTGGGGCAGGGGGCGGGATACTACGAGCAGTACTTC	CASSELGQGAGYYEQYF
TRBJ2-1	.	.	TRBV20-1	TGCAGTGCTAGAGGGGGCGAGCAGTTCTTC	CSARGGEQFF
TRBJ2-3	TRBD2	.	TRBV15	TGTGCCACCAGCAGAGATCGGGGAAGCGGGGGGGGAGATACGCAGTATTTT	CATSRDRGSGGGDTQYF
TRBJ1-5	TRBD1	.	TRBV28	TGTGCCAGCAGTTCGGGACAGGGGTACAATCAGCCCCAGCATTTT	CASSSGQGYNQPQHF
TRBJ2-7	.	.	TRBV2	TGTGCCAGCAGTGAAATTACAATCGTCCTCGAGCAGTACTTC	CASSEITIVLEQYF
TRBJ2-7	TRBD2	few	TRBV3-1/TRBV3-2	TGTGCCAGCAGCCGCAAACTAGCGGGGATCCTCTCCTACGAGCAGTACTTC	CASSRKLAGILSYEQYF
TRBJ2-5	TRBD2	once	TRBV3-1/TRBV3-2	TGTGCCAGCAGCCAAGCGCGGGGGGGGGAGACCCAGTACTTC	CASSQARGGETQYF
TRBJ2-1	.	.	TRBV7-6	TGTGCCAGCAGCTTTACCGGGACAAGACAGAATGAGCAGTTCTTC	CASSFTGTRQNEQFF
TRBJ2-1	TRBD2	.	TRBV7-2	TGTGCCAGCAGCCCGGGACTAGCCTTCGGTGAGCAGTTCTTC	CASSPGLAFGEQFF
TRBJ1-1	.	.	TRBV20-1	TGCAGTGCTAGAGATGAGGTTGAAGCTTTCTTT	CSARDEVEAFF
TRBJ2-2	.	.	TRBV12-3/TRBV12-4	TGTGCCAGCATAGATAGTTTCCGGGAGCTGTTTTTT	CASIDSFRELFF
TRBJ2-5	.	.	TRBV18	TGTGCCAGCTCACCGGGGACTGGGACTCAAGAGACCCAGTACTTC	CASSPGTGTQETQYF
TRBJ1-5	.	.	TRBV13	TGTGCCAGCAGCTTAGGATTGGATCAGCCCCAGCATTTT	CASSLGLDQPQHF
TRBJ2-1	.	.	TRBV4-1	TGCGCCAGCAGCCAAGACCAGGGGCGCAATGAGCAGTTCTTC	CASSQDQGRNEQFF
TRBJ2-7	TRBD1	once	TRBV6-5	TGTGCCAGCTCCCTCTCCGACAGGGCACGCGAGCAGTACTTC	CASSLSDRAREQYF
TRBJ1-2	TRBD1	.	TRBV4-2	TGTGCCAGCAGCCAAGATAAGGGACAGGGGATCTATGGCTACACCTTC	CASSQDKGQGIYGYTF
TRBJ1-2	TRBD1	.	TRBV28	TGTGCCAGCACAACCCAGGACAGGGTTAGTGGCTACACCTTC	CASTTQDRVSGYTF
TRBJ2-3	.	.	TRBV7-6	TGTGCCAGCAGCTTGACAGCTAGCACAGATACGCAGTATTTT	CASSLTASTDTQYF
TRBJ1-5	.	.	TRBV10-3	TGTGCCATCAGTGACATACCGAGGGGCAATCAGCCCCAGCATTTT	CAISDIPRGNQPQHF
TRBJ1-1	.	.	TRBV7-9	TGTGCCAGCAGCCCGGTTGTGGATAATCCTGAAGCTTTCTTT	CASSPVVDNPEAFF
TRBJ2-5	TRBD2	.	TRBV2	TGTGCCAGCAGTGACGTCGTGTTAGCGGGGGCCGGAGAGACCCAGTACTTC	CASSDVVLAGAGETQYF